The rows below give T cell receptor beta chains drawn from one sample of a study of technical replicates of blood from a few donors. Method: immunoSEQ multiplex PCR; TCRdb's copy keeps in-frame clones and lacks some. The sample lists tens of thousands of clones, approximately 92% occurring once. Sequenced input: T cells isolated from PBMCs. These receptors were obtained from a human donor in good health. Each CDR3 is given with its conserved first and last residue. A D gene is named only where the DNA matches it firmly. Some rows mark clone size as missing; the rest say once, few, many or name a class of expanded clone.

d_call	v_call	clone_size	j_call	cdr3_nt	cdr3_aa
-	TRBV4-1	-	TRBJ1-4	TGCGCCAGCAGCCAAGTGTCCTCAAAACTGTTTTTT	CASSQVSSKLFF
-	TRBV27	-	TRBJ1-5	TGTGCCAGCAGTTTTCAGGGGAATCAGCCCCAGCATTTT	CASSFQGNQPQHF
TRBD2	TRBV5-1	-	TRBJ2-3	TGCGCCAGCAGCTTGGCGATAGCGGGATTTAGCACAGATACGCAGTATTTT	CASSLAIAGFSTDTQYF
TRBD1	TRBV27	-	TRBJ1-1	TGTGCCAGCAGTTTACAAGACAGGGTATACACTGAAGCTTTCTTT	CASSLQDRVYTEAFF
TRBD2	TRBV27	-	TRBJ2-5	TGTGCCAGCCAAGCGGGAGTGAACCAAGAGACCCAGTACTTC	CASQAGVNQETQYF
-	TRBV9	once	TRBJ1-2	TGTGCCAGCAGCGTAGCTTCGGACAGACTTAACTATGGCTACACCTTC	CASSVASDRLNYGYTF
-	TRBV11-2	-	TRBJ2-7	TGTGCCAGCAGCTTTGTGGGAGTCTCCTACGAGCAGTACTTC	CASSFVGVSYEQYF
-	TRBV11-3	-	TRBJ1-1	TGTGCCAGCAGCACGGGGGGCCGCACTGAAGCTTTCTTT	CASSTGGRTEAFF
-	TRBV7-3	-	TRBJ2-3	TGTGCCAGCAGCTTCCGCCCCACAAAGACAGATACGCAGTATTTT	CASSFRPTKTDTQYF
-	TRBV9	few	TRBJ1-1	TGTGCCAGCAGCGTCGGGGGTCTCCACAACACTGAAGCTTTCTTT	CASSVGGLHNTEAFF
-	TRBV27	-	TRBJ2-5	TGTGCCAGCAGTTTTTCCAAGACAGGTTGGGGGGAGACCCAGTACTTC	CASSFSKTGWGETQYF
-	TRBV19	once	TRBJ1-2	TGTGCCAGTAGGGCGGGGGGATATGTACGGGAGGAAGGCTACACCTTC	CASRAGGYVREEGYTF